Each of the 18 T cell receptor beta chains below was sequenced from the same sample in a study of control samples from healthy donors and cancer patients. Data came from immunoSEQ multiplex PCR; TCRdb stores just in-frame clones and leaves some out. The sample contains around 99,000 clones, approximately 90% of which appear only once. Material: blood. These receptors all come from a human donor in good health. The donor label of this sample is uncertain.

V and J are TRBV5-1 and TRBJ1-5, with D possibly matching TRBD1 (5 bases). V was trimmed by 4 bases and J by 4 bases, leaving 18 bases between them. The CDR3 is 16 residues long. Germline CDR1 is SGHRS and CDR2 is YFSETQ. The DNA of the CDR3 is TGCGCCAGCAGCCCCGATTCGCTCAGGGATAATCAGCCCCAGCATTTT. Its translation: CASSPDSLRDNQPQHF.

The chain is built from TRBV3-1 (or the pseudogene TRBV3-2) and TRBJ1-6; 9 positions agree with TRBD1. The germline CDR1 and CDR2 sequences are LGHDT and YNNKEL (reference sequence). This CDR3 has 16 amino acids. Trimming took 6 bases from V and 6 from J; bases not matched to a gene: 9. As DNA, the CDR3 is TGTGCCAGCAGGCCACCGGGACAGGGAGGTAATTCACCCCTCCACTTT. Amino acids: CASRPPGQGGNSPLHF.

The chain couples TRBV7-2 to TRBJ2-2; 10 bases align to TRBD1. J gave up 4 bases and V 0 bases, and 5 bases lay outside the gene matches. The CDR3 has 17 amino acids. CDR1 and CDR2 from the germline V gene are SGHTA and FQGNSA. CDR3 sequence reads: CASSLAHRTGGTGELFF. The CDR3 nucleotides are TGTGCCAGCAGCTTAGCGCATAGGACAGGGGGCACCGGGGAGCTGTTTTTT. The full variable domain, its missing parts supplied by reference TRBV7-2 and TRBJ2-2, is GAGVSQSPSNKVTEKGKDVELRCDPISGHTALYWYRQSLGQGLEFLIYFQGNSAPDKSGLPSDRFSAERTGGSVSTLTIQRTQQEDSAVYLCASSLAHRTGGTGELFFGEGSRLTVL.

This clone was found once. The gene calls are TRBV3-1 (or the pseudogene TRBV3-2) and TRBJ2-3; D is unclear. This CDR3 is 16 amino acids long. Trimming pared 1 base from V and 1 base from J, leaving 12 bases between. In germline, CDR1 is LGHDT, CDR2 YNNKEL (reference sequence). CDR3 sequence: CASSQGDLLGTDTQYF. The CDR3 DNA follows: TGTGCCAGCAGCCAAGGAGATCTTCTAGGCACAGATACGCAGTATTTT.

This chain links TRBV5-1 with TRBJ2-1; 7 bases match TRBD2. Germline lookup yields CDR1 SGHRS and CDR2 YFSETQ. This CDR3 spans 22 amino acids. Trimming cost V 0 bases and J 0 bases; bases outside gene matches: 21. The CDR3 reads CASSLGSGVTVHGFLSYNEQFF. The CDR3 nucleotides read TGCGCCAGCAGCTTGGGCAGCGGGGTGACAGTTCACGGTTTTCTCTCCTACAATGAGCAGTTCTTC.

The DNA for the CDR3 is TGTGCCAGTAGTTCCGGACTAGCGGGGCTCACAGATACGCAGTATTTT. This gives the protein CASSSGLAGLTDTQYF. The V gene is TRBV19, the J gene TRBJ2-3; TRBD2 matches 12 bases. In germline, CDR1 is LNHDA, CDR2 SQIVND (reference sequence). The CDR3 sequence is 16 residues long. V gave up 5 bases and J gave up 2 bases; unmatched junction bases: 5.

The chain employs TRBV6-2 or TRBV6-3 and TRBJ2-1, with D perhaps TRBD1 (6 bases). From germline, CDR1 is MNHEY and CDR2 SVGEGT. The CDR3 spans 16 residues. V dropped 3 bases and J dropped 7 bases, with 19 bases sitting between them. The CDR3 DNA reads as TGTGCCAGCAGTTATGTAGTGGGGCAGCAGGGGAATGAGCAGTTCTTC. As protein: CASSYVVGQQGNEQFF.

V and J are TRBV6-5 and TRBJ2-2; D unresolved. Germline lookup yields CDR1 MNHEY and CDR2 SVGAGI. The CDR3 has 14 residues. Trimming took off 5 bases at V and 6 bases at J, with 13 bases between the two ends. CDR3 in DNA: TGTGCCAGCAGTCTCCGACCCCCGGCCGGGGAGCTGTTTTTT. It yields the protein CASSLRPPAGELFF.

The chain is built from TRBV30 and TRBJ1-1; weak D call: TRBD1 (6 bases). V was trimmed by 4 bases and J by 1 base, leaving 10 bases between them. Germline-derived CDR1 and CDR2 are GTSNPN and SVGIG (reference sequence). The CDR3 is 13 amino acids. The CDR3 sequence: CAWTQGTNTEAFF. The CDR3 DNA follows: TGTGCCTGGACCCAGGGGACGAACACTGAAGCTTTCTTT. Combining the CDR3 with reference TRBV30 and TRBJ1-1 gives the whole variable domain SQTIHQWPATLVQPVGSPLSLECTVEGTSNPNLYWYRQAAGRGLQLLFYSVGIGQISSEVPQNLSASRPQDRQFILSSKKLLLSDSGFYLCAWTQGTNTEAFFGQGTRLTVV.

J is TRBJ2-5 and V is TRBV6-5, with 8 positions matching TRBD1. Trimming removed 4 bases from V and 5 bases from J; junction bases left unmatched: 9. CDR1 MNHEY and CDR2 SVGAGI come from the germline V gene. This CDR3 has 15 residues. CDR3 nucleotides: TGTGCCAGCAGTTCCCCCAGGGGGCAAAGGGAGACCCAGTACTTC. Protein: CASSSPRGQRETQYF.

The genes are TRBV12-5 and TRBJ2-2, with 8 bases lining up with TRBD1. J lost 1 base, V lost 0 bases, and 4 bases had no gene match. Germline loops: CDR1 LGHNT, CDR2 FRNRAP. The length of the CDR3 is 17 residues. The CDR3 DNA reads TGTGCTAGTGGTTTGGTACTAGGACAGGGGAACACCGGGGAGCTGTTTTTT. Its protein product is CASGLVLGQGNTGELFF.

This clone was observed once. The CDR3 sequence is CATSDRDRPGTGELFF. In nucleotides, the CDR3 is TGTGCCACCAGTGATCGCGACAGGCCGGGCACCGGGGAGCTGTTTTTT. V gene TRBV24-1 combines with J gene TRBJ2-2; D might be TRBD1 (6 bases). The CDR3 totals 16 residues. V was trimmed by 3 bases and J by 4 bases, leaving 14 bases between them. CDR1 is KGHDR and CDR2 is SFDVKD in the germline V gene.

The V gene is TRBV11-1, the J gene TRBJ1-2; D is unclear. CDR1 and CDR2 from the germline V gene are SGHAT and FQDESV (reference sequence). This CDR3 contains 15 residues. V was clipped by 0 bases and J by 0 bases, with 8 bases between them. The CDR3 region is CASSLALTPNYGYTF. CDR3 DNA: TGTGCCAGCAGCTTAGCGCTGACGCCTAACTATGGCTACACCTTC.

This clone appeared once. This chain links TRBV3-1 (or the pseudogene TRBV3-2) with TRBJ2-7; no definite D call. Germline loops: CDR1 LGHDT, CDR2 YNNKEL (reference sequence). This CDR3 comprises 14 residues. The V gene lost 0 bases and the J gene lost 1 base, with 7 bases spanning the gap. The CDR3 loop is CASSQEWISYEQYF. The CDR3 nucleotides are TGTGCCAGCAGCCAAGAGTGGATTTCCTACGAGCAGTACTTC.

The V call is TRBV28, the J call TRBJ2-4; a weak D match, TRBD2 (5 bases). From germline, CDR1 is MDHEN and CDR2 SYDVKM. The CDR3 is made up of 16 amino acids. V lost 3 bases and J lost 7, with 19 bases in between. For the CDR3, the DNA is TGTGCCAGCAGTTTCGGGGTGGGGAAAAGAGGGAACATTCAGTACTTC. Its translation is CASSFGVGKRGNIQYF.

The chain recombines TRBV12-3 or TRBV12-4 with TRBJ1-1; weak D call: TRBD1 (5 bases). The ends were cut back, 10 bases at V and 5 bases at J, with 17 bases in the middle. The CDR3 is 13 residues long. CDR3 region: CATATQGRTEAFF. In nucleotides, the CDR3 is TGTGCCACTGCGACGCAGGGCAGAACTGAAGCTTTCTTT.

The chain joins TRBV6-5 to TRBJ2-7, with a weak D call TRBD2 (5 bases). The CDR3 runs 10 residues. Trimming left V 8 bases short and J 7 bases short, with 9 bases between. In germline, CDR1 is MNHEY, CDR2 SVGAGI. CDR3: CASGRGEQYF. Here the CDR3 DNA reads TGTGCCAGCGGTCGGGGAGAGCAGTACTTC.

The chain employs TRBV27 and TRBJ2-2; the D is unclear. V was trimmed by 8 bases and J by 2 bases, leaving 9 bases between them. The CDR3 has 13 amino acids. Germline CDR1 reads MNHEY; CDR2 reads SMNVEV (reference sequence). The CDR3 DNA reads TGTGCCAGCCTTCCACAAAACACCGGGGAGCTGTTTTTT. This codes for CASLPQNTGELFF.